The clone carrying this T cell receptor (beta chain) was recorded many times. Time point here: newly diagnosed GD, antithyroid drugs for less than 3 months. Preparation of the TCR library used RNA extracted from PBMCs. Construction of the TCR beta libraries employed iRepertoire HTBI primers in conjunction with Arm-PCR of CDR3 regions. From the multiplex PCR reads, TCRdb called clonotypes with MiXCR, one entry per CDR3 protein. The data contain some 490,000 distinct CDR3 sequences, around 11% of them singletons. The sample originates from a study of regulatory T cells in long-lasting Graves disease. V shed 6 bases and J 10 bases; nucleotides not matched to a gene: 9. Germline values: CDR1 LNHDA, CDR2 SQIVND (reference sequence). This CDR3 is built from 15 residues. Separately, the same data were catalogued under a study of T cells in Graves' hyperthyroidism and ophthalmopathy.

This TCR was sampled from a woman younger than 45 with Graves disease. Source: peripheral blood mononuclear cells (PBMCs), taken at new diagnosis, from a patient treated with antithyroid drugs. V usage is TRBV19 and J usage is TRBJ1-6, with 10 bases identical to TRBD1. This CDR3 reads CASSETTGGLSPLHF. The CDR3 region has the DNA TGTGCCAGTAGCGAGACGACAGGGGGCCTCTCACCCCTCCACTTT.